This T cell receptor (beta chain) originates from a study of long-term antiretroviral therapy in people with HIV. About the research overall: The 2015 immediate-ART recommendation was preceded by the earliest samples by about a decade. General study points: Repertoires with HIV possessed tighter CDR3 length spans than those of controls. Subsequent to ART, diversity was augmented yet persisted below that of transplant donor controls. Investigators report no available data on ART adherence, viral resistance or therapy changes.

To note about this clone: The antigen is not known.

Running of the v3.0 immunoSEQ assay took place at survey level. Method: immunoSEQ multiplex PCR; TCRdb's copy keeps in-frame clones and lacks some. The data contain about 30,000 clones, 85% to 90% of them seen just once; the ten biggest clones take up approximately 8.3%. Germline CDR1 MDHEN, CDR2 SYDVKM. Trimming pared 5 bases from V and 7 bases from J, leaving 11 bases between. The CDR3 consists of 12 residues. The origin of this receptor is a man aged 45-60 years with HIV. Sample: unsorted PBMCs, taken 3.2 years before starting antiretroviral therapy. This rearrangement joins TRBV28 to TRBJ1-2, with D tentatively TRBD1 (6 bases). The CDR3 DNA reads as TGTGCCAGCAGTCTGCAGGGGTTTGGCTACACCTTC. Amino acids: CASSLQGFGYTF.